Listed below are T cell receptor beta chains from one sample, sequenced in a study of cytomegalovirus exposure and HLA in healthy donors. The table came from immunoSEQ multiplex PCR; TCRdb's copy has only in-frame clones and leaves some out. The sample has around 160,000 clones; approximately 80% are singletons. Sequences were obtained from PBMCs. The receptors derive from a male donor in good health and CMV-seronegative. Both conserved end residues are part of each CDR3. The order of the fields is clone size, J gene, V gene, D gene, CDR3 protein, CDR3 DNA. The D gene is left open where the match is weak. Only some rows state a clone size, as once, few, many or a class for expanded clones.

. | TRBJ2-7 | TRBV5-1 | TRBD1 | CASRGLTGGTYEQYF | TGCGCCAGCAGGGGCCTCACAGGGGGCACCTACGAGCAGTACTTC
. | TRBJ2-7 | TRBV27 | TRBD1 | CASRPGQGNEQYF | TGTGCCAGCCGACCGGGACAGGGGAACGAGCAGTACTTC
. | TRBJ2-3 | TRBV2 | TRBD2 | CASRELAGGSDTQYF | TGTGCCAGCAGAGAATTAGCGGGGGGGTCAGATACGCAGTATTTT
. | TRBJ2-2 | TRBV9 | TRBD1 | CASSVVGQGAYTGELFF | TGTGCCAGCAGCGTCGTGGGACAGGGGGCGTACACCGGGGAGCTGTTTTTT
. | TRBJ2-1 | TRBV29-1 | . | CSVVEVEQFF | TGCAGCGTTGTGGAGGTTGAGCAGTTCTTC
. | TRBJ2-2 | TRBV6-5 | . | CASSYSVSDGELFF | TGTGCCAGCAGTTACTCGGTCAGCGACGGGGAGCTGTTTTTT
few | TRBJ2-3 | TRBV6-1 | . | CASMGTNTDTQYF | TGTGCCAGCATGGGTACTAACACAGATACGCAGTATTTT
. | TRBJ1-2 | TRBV10-3 | . | CAIYEGLNYGYTF | TGTGCCATCTACGAGGGACTTAACTATGGCTACACCTTC
. | TRBJ1-4 | TRBV7-3 | TRBD1 | CASSRQGTNEKLFF | TGTGCCAGCAGCCGACAGGGGACTAATGAAAAACTGTTTTTT
. | TRBJ2-7 | TRBV5-4 | TRBD2 | CASSLDLAGGPYEQYF | TGTGCCAGCAGCTTGGATCTAGCGGGAGGGCCTTACGAGCAGTACTTC
once | TRBJ2-3 | TRBV6-6 | TRBD2 | CASTKRLAGDTQYF | TGTGCCAGCACAAAGAGGCTAGCGGGGGATACGCAGTATTTT
. | TRBJ2-2 | TRBV27 | TRBD1 | CASSLRRQGPGELFF | TGTGCCAGCAGTTTGCGACGACAGGGGCCCGGGGAGCTGTTTTTT
. | TRBJ2-7 | TRBV4-2 | . | CASSQIEAYEQYF | TGTGCCAGCAGCCAAATAGAAGCCTACGAGCAGTACTTC
few | TRBJ1-2 | TRBV29-1 | . | CSGVYGDGYTF | TGCAGCGGTGTCTACGGGGATGGCTACACCTTC
. | TRBJ2-3 | TRBV7-9 | TRBD1 | CASSTGQGSTDTQYF | TGTGCCAGCAGCACGGGACAGGGGAGCACAGATACGCAGTATTTT
. | TRBJ1-2 | TRBV5-5 | . | CASSYLYHDTF | TGTGCCAGCAGCTACCTATACCACGACACCTTC
. | TRBJ2-5 | TRBV18 | . | CASSGSGTGETQYF | TGTGCCAGCTCGGGGTCGGGAACTGGAGAGACCCAGTACTTC
. | TRBJ1-1 | TRBV5-4 | . | CASSLFGQTSWTEAFF | TGTGCCAGCAGCTTGTTCGGACAAACTTCCTGGACTGAAGCTTTCTTT
once | TRBJ2-1 | TRBV9 | TRBD2 | CASSVKARTSGLDEQFF | TGTGCCAGCAGCGTAAAGGCCCGGACTAGCGGGTTGGATGAGCAGTTCTTC
. | TRBJ2-1 | TRBV28 | . | CASSLPQGWQFF | TGTGCCAGCAGTTTACCTCAGGGGTGGCAGTTCTTC
. | TRBJ1-2 | TRBV28 | TRBD1 | CASSFRTGGSYGYTF | TGTGCCAGCAGTTTTCGGACAGGGGGCTCCTATGGCTACACCTTC
. | TRBJ2-5 | TRBV5-4 | TRBD2 | CASSLGVAGVQETQYF | TGTGCCAGCAGCTTGGGGGTGGCGGGGGTCCAAGAGACCCAGTACTTC
few | TRBJ1-6 | TRBV11-2 | . | CASSLEQLYNSPLHF | TGTGCCAGCAGCTTAGAACAGCTCTATAATTCACCCCTCCACTTT
. | TRBJ2-7 | TRBV2 | . | CASSDPALSYEQYF | TGTGCCAGCAGTGATCCCGCACTTAGCTACGAGCAGTACTTC
few | TRBJ1-6 | TRBV6-1 | TRBD1 | CASSAETGSSYNSPLHF | TGTGCCAGCAGTGCGGAGACAGGGAGCTCCTATAATTCACCCCTCCACTTT
. | TRBJ2-1 | TRBV29-1 | TRBD2 | CSVVPFGVGRPAGSSYNEQFF | TGCAGCGTTGTCCCGTTTGGAGTAGGCCGCCCAGCGGGAAGCTCCTACAATGAGCAGTTCTTC
few | TRBJ2-3 | TRBV4-2 | TRBD2 | CASSQGLAGGPSTDTQYF | TGTGCCAGCAGCCAAGGACTAGCGGGGGGGCCTAGCACAGATACGCAGTATTTT
few | TRBJ2-6 | TRBV2 | TRBD1 | CASIRPGQSSSGANVLTF | TGTGCCAGCATCCGTCCGGGACAGTCGAGCTCTGGGGCCAACGTCCTGACTTTC
. | TRBJ2-7 | TRBV7-9 | TRBD2 | CASSYLAGGNYEQYF | TGTGCCAGCAGCTACCTAGCGGGGGGGAACTACGAGCAGTACTTC
. | TRBJ1-2 | TRBV4-1 | . | CASSQDLTANYGYTF | TGCGCCAGCAGCCAAGATTTGACAGCCAACTATGGCTACACCTTC
. | TRBJ2-2 | TRBV2 | TRBD2 | CASSDGGTHTGELFF | TGTGCCAGCAGTGACGGGGGGACCCACACCGGGGAGCTGTTTTTT
. | TRBJ1-1 | TRBV18 | . | CASSPPGRGAEAFF | TGTGCCAGCTCACCACCGGGGAGAGGCGCTGAAGCTTTCTTT
. | TRBJ2-7 | TRBV5-8 | . | CASSFGASYEQYF | TGTGCCAGCAGCTTTGGGGCCTCCTACGAGCAGTACTTC
. | TRBJ2-2 | TRBV7-9 | TRBD1 | CASSSPAGTGGGTGELFF | TGTGCCAGCAGCTCCCCTGCCGGGACAGGGGGCGGAACCGGGGAGCTGTTTTTT
. | TRBJ2-2 | TRBV5-1 | . | CASSAGQSGELFF | TGCGCCAGCAGCGCCGGACAGTCCGGGGAGCTGTTTTTT
. | TRBJ2-5 | TRBV7-6 | . | CASSHSDRRATGETQYF | TGTGCCAGCAGCCATAGCGACAGGCGGGCTACAGGAGAGACCCAGTACTTC
. | TRBJ1-4 | TRBV11-2 | . | CASSFGTGDEKLFF | TGTGCCAGCAGCTTTGGGACGGGAGATGAAAAACTGTTTTTT
. | TRBJ2-7 | TRBV11-2 | TRBD2 | CASSPLGTSGTYEQYF | TGTGCCAGCAGCCCCCTGGGGACTAGCGGGACTTACGAGCAGTACTTC
. | TRBJ2-7 | TRBV6-5 | TRBD2 | CASSYSQGGRAYEQYF | TGTGCCAGCAGTTACTCCCAAGGCGGGAGGGCCTACGAGCAGTACTTC
. | TRBJ2-7 | TRBV5-1 | TRBD1 | CASSLTGAVEQYF | TGCGCCAGCAGCTTAACAGGGGCGGTTGAGCAGTACTTC
. | TRBJ1-5 | TRBV4-3 | . | CASSQDSSGQPQHF | TGCGCCAGCAGCCAAGACAGCTCGGGTCAGCCCCAGCATTTT